This T cell receptor (beta chain) was sequenced during a study of blood T cell repertoires in COVID-19. Overall study context: The analysed material was cDNA or gDNA that came from T cells, B-cell-depleted T cells, or PBMCs.

Original analysis: Reference gene primer amplification in the assay estimated nucleated cell counts. Profiled with immunoSEQ multiplex PCR; TCRdb holds only in-frame clones, not every one. V, J and clone size are those of that table, while D and trimming were read from the DNA. The table records around 300,000 clones, around nine tenths of them present only once. The table lists this clone with many counts. This study enrolled people aged about 18 to 90 from about two dozen US geographic areas. Participants were placed into cohorts based on the clinical history they reported. This TCR came from a woman in her 30s who had recovered from COVID-19. Sequencing was carried out using PBMCs or T cells enriched from blood (not recorded which).

In DNA, the CDR3 is TGTGCCAGCAGCCAAGCTAGGACAGGGGGGAACACTGAAGCTTTCTTT. It translates to CASSQARTGGNTEAFF. This chain uses TRBV3-1 (or the pseudogene TRBV3-2) with TRBJ1-1, with 10 positions matching TRBD1. Per the germline V gene, CDR1 is LGHDT and CDR2 is YNNKEL (reference sequence). The trim removed 1 base at V and 1 base at J, leaving 3 bases unmatched. This CDR3 is built from 16 residues.